The 28 T cell receptor beta chains below were found in one sample sequenced in a study of T cells after posttransplantation cyclophosphamide. The table came from immunoSEQ multiplex PCR; TCRdb's copy has only in-frame clones and leaves some out. The sample includes approximately 15,000 clones, none of them occurring once. Cyclophosphamide on days +3 and +4 followed busulfan-fludarabine conditioning and a marrow graft. The specimen comprised PBMCs, sampled after allogeneic stem cell transplant with posttransplant cyclophosphamide. All receptors derive from a female patient between 30 and 45 years old who received an allogeneic stem cell transplant from a related donor, was CMV-positive, and had no GVHD. Some T cells may originate from the graft donor.

This clone has at least ten counts. This rearrangement joins TRBV19 to TRBJ2-7; 7 nucleotides agree with TRBD1. The CDR3 totals 13 residues. V gave up 3 bases and J gave up 4 bases; unmatched junction bases: 3. CDR1 and CDR2 from the germline V gene are LNHDA and SQIVND (reference sequence). The CDR3 loop reads CASSMDRSYEQYF. The CDR3 coding sequence is TGTGCCAGTAGTATGGACAGGAGTTACGAGCAGTACTTC.

Ten or more counts support this clone. The chain is built from TRBV28 and TRBJ2-7, with D perhaps TRBD1 (5 bases). V lost 2 bases, J lost 3 bases, and 11 bases lay in between. This CDR3 comprises 14 residues. The germline V gene encodes CDR1 MDHEN and CDR2 SYDVKM. The chain's CDR3 is CASSLSGQGYEQYF. Written as DNA, the CDR3 is TGTGCCAGCAGTTTAAGTGGTCAGGGCTACGAGCAGTACTTC.

This clone has a count of ten or more. The rearrangement joins TRBV27 to TRBJ1-1, with D perhaps TRBD1 (5 bases). Deletions cut 3 bases from V and 5 bases from J, with 13 bases between. The CDR3 has 14 residues. Germline lookup yields CDR1 MNHEY and CDR2 SMNVEV (reference sequence). CDR3 amino acids: CASSFGGGRTEAFF. The DNA for the CDR3 is TGTGCCAGCAGTTTTGGGGGGGGTAGGACTGAAGCTTTCTTT.

At least ten counts were recorded for this clone. The chain has TRBV5-4 and TRBJ2-5; TRBD2 agrees at 7 bases. Germline-derived CDR1 and CDR2 are SGHNT and YYREEE (reference sequence). This CDR3 region has 14 residues. J was trimmed by 7 bases and V by 3 bases; bases with no gene match: 9. CDR3 loop: CASSSKRGPGTQYF. CDR3 coding DNA: TGTGCCAGCAGCTCAAAGCGGGGACCGGGGACCCAGTACTTC.

There are many counts of this clone. The chain links TRBV5-1 to TRBJ2-3, with D possibly being TRBD2 (5 bases). The CDR3 contains 17 residues. Germline V lookup: CDR1 SGHRS, CDR2 YFSETQ. Trimming removed 4 bases at V and 3 bases at J, with 21 bases between. The CDR3 loop is CASSPIREIHSTDTQYF. CDR3 DNA sequence: TGCGCCAGCAGCCCAATCCGGGAAATCCATTCAACAGATACGCAGTATTTT.

In this sample, this clone is medium-sized. The chain recombines TRBV4-1 with TRBJ1-4; 8 positions agree with TRBD1. Germline CDR1 and CDR2: MGHRA and YSYEKL. The CDR3 consists of 15 residues. V lost 1 base to trimming and J lost 8 bases; unmatched junction nucleotides: 6. In DNA form, the CDR3 reads TGCGCCAGCAGCCAAGGGACAGGGTTCTCCGAAAAACTGTTTTTT. As protein: CASSQGTGFSEKLFF.

This clone was observed at least ten times. The V gene is TRBV27, the J gene TRBJ1-1, with 9 bases that match TRBD1. The CDR3 has 17 amino acids. From germline, CDR1 is MNHEY and CDR2 SMNVEV (reference sequence). Losses at the gene ends were 6 bases for V and 4 bases for J; bases not matched to a gene: 15. CDR3 DNA: TGTGCCAGCAGGACCGTCCCGGGACAGGGCCGGGGCACTGAAGCTTTCTTT. Translated: CASRTVPGQGRGTEAFF.

This clone has at least ten counts. The chain combines TRBV5-4 with TRBJ1-2; possible D gene TRBD1, 5 bases. V was trimmed by 1 base and J by 9 bases, leaving 13 bases between them. Germline CDR1 reads SGHNT; CDR2 reads YYREEE (reference sequence). The CDR3 totals 13 residues. CDR3 sequence (DNA): TGTGCCAGCAGCTTGCAGGGAATGGTGAGCTACACCTTC. This sequence encodes CASSLQGMVSYTF.

This clone was picked up many times. The chain couples TRBV4-2 to TRBJ1-1; D possibly corresponds to TRBD1 (5 bases). The CDR3 spans 13 residues. Germline V gene lookup returns CDR1 LGHNA and CDR2 YNFKEQ. The V end lost 0 bases, the J end lost 10 bases, and 12 bases lay between the germline ends. The CDR3 loop is CASSQEDISLAFF. As DNA, the CDR3 is TGTGCCAGCAGCCAAGAGGACATTAGTTTAGCTTTCTTT.

This clone came up many times. V and J are TRBV6-5 and TRBJ2-3; 7 bases map to TRBD2. The germline V gene encodes CDR1 MNHEY and CDR2 SVGAGI. The CDR3 length is 14 residues. Trimming at V came to 6 bases and at J to 8 bases, leaving 11 bases not matched to a gene. DNA for the CDR3: TGTGCCAGCAGCCGAGGACGAGGGGAGGGTACGCAGTATTTT. Residues: CASSRGRGEGTQYF.

In its sample, this clone was seen many times. The chain joins TRBV5-1 to TRBJ2-7, with TRBD1 matching 7 bases. Germline assignment: CDR1 SGHRS and CDR2 YFSETQ. Germline trimming cut 2 bases from V and 0 bases from J; bases unmatched to any gene: 5. The CDR3 totals 15 residues. CDR3 in DNA: TGCGCCAGCAGCTTCCCGGACAGGAGCTCCTACGAGCAGTACTTC. It codes for CASSFPDRSSYEQYF.

This clone was counted at least ten times. The CDR3 protein is CASSAEGRLARDTQYF. CDR3 coding DNA: TGTGCCAGCAGCGCCGAGGGCAGATTAGCACGGGATACGCAGTATTTT. The V call is TRBV7-9, the J call TRBJ2-3; TRBD2 might be the D (5 bases). CDR1 is SEHNR, CDR2 FQNEAQ, per germline (reference sequence). The CDR3 runs 16 residues. Trimming stripped 5 bases from V and 6 bases from J, with 21 bases between.

This clone was detected many times. This rearrangement joins TRBV27 to TRBJ2-7, with D possibly matching TRBD1 (6 bases). The CDR3 is made up of 14 amino acids. The V end was cut by 3 bases, the J end by 6 bases, with 15 bases between. Germline CDR1 and CDR2: MNHEY and SMNVEV (reference sequence). CDR3 sequence: CASSLGTHSIEQYF. Here the CDR3 DNA reads TGTGCCAGCAGTTTGGGGACACACTCCATCGAGCAGTACTTC.

In this sample, this clone turned up many times. The chain carries TRBV2 and TRBJ1-4; TRBD1 is a possible D gene (5 bases). Germline lookup yields CDR1 SNHLY and CDR2 FYNNEI. The CDR3 has 14 residues. V was pared by 3 bases and J by 8 bases, with 13 bases between. CDR3: CASSDVGAREKLFF. In DNA, the CDR3 is TGTGCCAGCAGTGATGTAGGGGCGAGGGAAAAACTGTTTTTT.

This clone was seen at least ten times. The genes are TRBV28 and TRBJ2-3; 13 nucleotides match TRBD2. With 2 bases clipped from V and 6 bases from J, the junction kept 5 bases outside the gene matches. The CDR3 totals 16 residues. CDR1 is MDHEN, CDR2 SYDVKM, per germline. The CDR3 sequence: CASSLVLAGGLDTQYF. CDR3 nucleotide sequence: TGTGCCAGCAGTTTAGTACTAGCGGGAGGGTTGGATACGCAGTATTTT. The entire variable domain, with the rest obtained from reference TRBV28 and TRBJ2-3, is as follows: DVKVTQSSRYLVKRTGEKVFLECVQDMDHENMFWYRQDPGLGLRLIYFSYDVKMKEKGDIPEGYSVSREKKERFSLILESASTNQTSMYLCASSLVLAGGLDTQYFGPGTRLTVL.

There are many counts of this clone. CDR3 loop: CASSVGLENEQFF. The DNA for the CDR3 is TGTGCCAGCAGCGTGGGACTAGAGAATGAGCAGTTCTTC. The V call is TRBV9, the J call TRBJ2-1; 8 nucleotides agree with TRBD2. From germline, CDR1 is SGDLS and CDR2 YYNGEE. The CDR3 loop spans 13 amino acids. V lost 2 bases, J lost 7 bases, and 2 bases stayed unmatched.

Ten or more counts support this clone. The chain links TRBV18 to TRBJ2-5; D gene ambiguous. CDR1 and CDR2 from the germline V gene are KGHSH and LQKENI. This CDR3 comprises 14 residues. V lost 0 bases to trimming and J lost 5 bases, with 10 bases between them. CDR3 coding DNA: TGTGCCAGCTCACCACCGGTGCACGGGGAGACCCAGTACTTC. Encoded protein: CASSPPVHGETQYF.

This clone was found many times. The chain uses TRBV2 and TRBJ2-5; maybe TRBD1 (5 bases). The V end was cut by 1 base, the J end by 2 bases, with 8 bases between. CDR3 length: 14 residues. Per the germline V gene, CDR1 is SNHLY and CDR2 is FYNNEI. The CDR3 loop reads CASSEDRLQETQYF. The CDR3 DNA reads TGTGCCAGCAGTGAAGACAGGCTTCAAGAGACCCAGTACTTC. The complete variable domain, with remaining parts taken from reference TRBV2 and TRBJ2-5, reads EPEVTQTPSHQVTQMGQEVILRCVPISNHLYFYWYRQILGQKVEFLVSFYNNEISEKSEIFDDQFSVERPDGSNFTLKIRSTKLEDSAMYFCASSEDRLQETQYFGPGTRLLVL.

In this sample, this clone turned up many times. Here the CDR3 DNA reads TGTGCCAGTAGTATTGGACAGGGGGCTTTTCAGCCCCAGCATTTT. Its protein product is CASSIGQGAFQPQHF. The chain is built from TRBV19 and TRBJ1-5, with TRBD1 identical over 11 bases. Trimming took 3 bases from V and 6 from J; bases not matched to a gene: 4. Germline values: CDR1 LNHDA, CDR2 SQIVND (reference sequence). The CDR3 is 15 amino acids.

Many counts were recorded for this clone. As DNA, the CDR3 is TGTGCCAGCAGCGATGACAGTCGCCTTAACACAGATACGCAGTATTTT. Its translation is CASSDDSRLNTDTQYF. The chain carries TRBV7-3 and TRBJ2-3; TRBD1 might be the D (5 bases). Germline CDR1 SGHTA, CDR2 FQGTGA. The CDR3 contains 16 residues. V shed 5 bases and J shed 2 bases, with 17 bases lying between them.

This clone was detected only a few times. This likely came from a read error, as a far larger clone is one base away. The chain joins TRBV10-3 to TRBJ2-5; no reliable D call. The DNA end is more similar to TRBJ2-7, so the J call may be wrong. Germline CDR1 reads ENHRY; CDR2 reads SYGVKD. This CDR3 has 13 residues. The CDR3 DNA follows: TGTGCCATCAGCGGCGACGGGTCTTACGAGCAGTACTTC. It specifies CAISGDGSYEQYF.

This clone was counted many times. Written as DNA, the CDR3 is TGTGCCAGTAGTCTCCCCATCGGACAGGGATTAAATGAGCAGTTCTTC. This translates into CASSLPIGQGLNEQFF. The rearrangement links TRBV19 to TRBJ2-1; TRBD1 matches 8 bases. This CDR3 has 16 amino acids. Germline lookup yields CDR1 LNHDA and CDR2 SQIVND (reference sequence). V trimming: 5 bases; J trimming: 7 bases; junction bases outside the gene matches: 13.

This clone was detected many times. The chain joins TRBV5-1 to TRBJ2-1, with 11 bases fitting TRBD2. This CDR3 is 15 amino acids long. The V gene's germline CDR1 is SGHRS and CDR2 YFSETQ. V shed 2 bases, J shed 4 bases, and the junction held 2 bases outside the gene matches. The CDR3 here is CASSLGTSGYNEQFF. As DNA, the CDR3 is TGCGCCAGCAGCTTAGGGACTAGCGGATACAATGAGCAGTTCTTC. Complete variable domain (other parts from reference TRBV5-1 and TRBJ2-1): KAGVTQTPRYLIKTRGQQVTLSCSPISGHRSVSWYQQTPGQGLQFLFEYFSETQRNKGNFPGRFSGRQFSNSRSEMNVSTLELGDSALYLCASSLGTSGYNEQFFGPGTRLTVL.

This clone showed up many times. The chain links TRBV7-3 to TRBJ2-3; 10 bases map to TRBD2. Germline V CDR1 and CDR2: SGHTA, FQGTGA. With 5 bases clipped from V and 7 bases from J, the junction kept 9 bases outside the gene matches. The CDR3 is 15 residues long. In nucleotides, the CDR3 is TGTGCCAGCAGCACGTCTAGCGGGAGCGGCCATACGCAGTATTTT. Its protein is CASSTSSGSGHTQYF.

As regards this clone: The likely explanation is a read error, given a far larger clone one base away. The same CDR3 can be traced to other DNA sequences in this sample. The chain uses TRBV18 and TRBJ2-3; a possible D gene is TRBD2 (6 bases). CDR1 and CDR2 (germline): KGHSH, LQKENI. V was trimmed by 5 bases and J by 3 bases, leaving 12 bases between them. This CDR3 has 14 residues. The CDR3 bases are TGTGCCAGCTCAACGGGGGTGGGAACAGATACGCAGTATTTT. Residues: CASSTGVGTDTQYF.

This clone showed up many times. The chain links TRBV7-2 to TRBJ2-3; D unresolved. This CDR3 contains 14 residues. Trimming took off 5 bases at V and 0 bases at J, with 9 bases between the two ends. Germline assignment: CDR1 SGHTA and CDR2 FQGNSA. The CDR3 protein is CASSLRSSTDTQYF. CDR3 DNA sequence: TGTGCCAGCAGCCTCCGGAGTAGCACAGATACGCAGTATTTT.

This clone is categorized as medium-sized. This same CDR3 is encoded by further DNA sequences in the sample. This sequence joins TRBV28 and TRBJ2-3, with D maybe TRBD2 (5 bases). The V end lost 3 bases, the J end lost 1 base, and 8 bases lay between the germline ends. The CDR3 extends over 14 amino acids. Germline V gene lookup returns CDR1 MDHEN and CDR2 SYDVKM. As DNA, the CDR3 is TGTGCCAGCAGTTTTCTTAGCGGCACAGATACGCAGTATTTT. It codes for CASSFLSGTDTQYF.

By share, this clone counts as medium-sized (0.01 to 0.1%). The chain has TRBV18 and TRBJ1-1; possibly TRBD1 for D (5 bases). Per the germline V gene, CDR1 is KGHSH and CDR2 is LQKENI. Trimming took off 6 bases at V and 1 base at J, with 12 bases between the two ends. The CDR3 length is 14 residues. CDR3 loop: CASSSGGRNTEAFF. CDR3 sequence (DNA): TGTGCCAGCTCTTCCGGGGGGAGGAACACTGAAGCTTTCTTT.